Presented here are 31 T cell receptor beta chains from one specimen sequenced in a study of cytomegalovirus exposure and HLA in healthy donors. It was with 60 Vbeta and 13 Jbeta primers that the PCR ran. Here immunoSEQ multiplex PCR was the method, and the copy in TCRdb shows in-frame clones only, minus some. The sample consists of approximately 150,000 clones, over 75% of them appearing once. Sequencing used PBMCs. Receptor source: a man aged 35 to 55 in good health and CMV-seropositive.

The chain links TRBV30 to TRBJ2-1; 14 nucleotides match TRBD2. Germline V gene data show CDR1 as GTSNPN and CDR2 as SVGIG (reference sequence). CDR3 length: 12 residues. V lost 8 bases and J lost 8; bases outside the gene matches: 2. This chain's CDR3 is CAGGLAGDEQFF. In DNA form, the CDR3 reads TGTGCCGGGGGACTAGCGGGAGATGAGCAGTTCTTC.

This chain uses TRBV5-1 with TRBJ2-7; D possibly corresponds to TRBD1 (5 bases). CDR1 is SGHRS, CDR2 YFSETQ, per germline. Trimming pared 1 base from V and 5 bases from J, leaving 13 bases between. The CDR3 totals 14 residues. As DNA, the CDR3 is TGCGCCAGCAGCTTGCAAGGGGCGGTCAACGAGCAGTACTTC. As protein: CASSLQGAVNEQYF.

This sequence joins TRBV7-3 and TRBJ2-3; 10 positions agree with TRBD2. Germline loops: CDR1 SGHTA, CDR2 FQGTGA. V dropped 5 bases and J dropped 4; count of bases not matched to a gene: 6. CDR3 length equals 15 residues. The CDR3 bases are TGTGCCAGCAGCCCGGGACTAGCGACGGCAGATACGCAGTATTTT. Its protein is CASSPGLATADTQYF.

This clone was detected once. The rearrangement links TRBV5-1 to TRBJ2-7; 9 nucleotides agree with TRBD2. This CDR3 is built from 16 residues. CDR1 and CDR2 from the germline V gene are SGHRS and YFSETQ. V lost 0 bases to trimming and J lost 2 bases; unmatched junction nucleotides: 6. This CDR3 reads CASSLARTSDTYEQYF. CDR3 DNA: TGCGCCAGCAGCTTGGCGCGGACTAGCGATACCTACGAGCAGTACTTC.

The rearrangement links TRBV18 to TRBJ2-1, with D perhaps TRBD2 (6 bases). V lost 3 bases, J lost 5 bases, and 17 bases lay in between. This CDR3 is built from 16 residues. CDR1 and CDR2 from the germline V gene are KGHSH and LQKENI. In DNA, the CDR3 is TGTGCCAGCTCACCCCAAAGCGGGCGTGGGAACAATGAGCAGTTCTTC. This translates into CASSPQSGRGNNEQFF.

The chain combines TRBV6-1 with TRBJ2-3, with a possible D match to TRBD2 (5 bases). CDR1 and CDR2 (germline): MNHNS, SASEGT. V was clipped by 2 bases and J by 5 bases, with 11 bases between them. The CDR3 extends over 14 amino acids. The CDR3 sequence: CASSEISGGDTQYF. CDR3 DNA sequence: TGTGCCAGCAGTGAAATCTCAGGAGGAGATACGCAGTATTTT.

The rearrangement uses TRBV10-1 and TRBJ2-3; the D gene is possibly TRBD2 (5 bases). The ends were cut back, 5 bases at V and 2 bases at J, with 14 bases in the middle. This CDR3 spans 15 amino acids. Germline V gene lookup returns CDR1 WNHNN and CDR2 SYGVQD (reference sequence). Here the CDR3 reads CASSRLGKPTDTQYF. The CDR3 DNA reads TGCGCCAGCAGTCGGCTCGGGAAGCCCACAGATACGCAGTATTTT.

The DNA for the CDR3 is TGTGCCAGCAGCCATGGTCGCAGGGTGAATGAGCAGTTCTTC. Protein: CASSHGRRVNEQFF. The genes are TRBV14 and TRBJ2-1; D is possibly TRBD1 (5 bases). This CDR3 has 14 amino acids. The germline CDR1 and CDR2 sequences are SGHDN and FVKESK. V was pared by 3 bases and J by 7 bases, with 13 bases between.

The genes are TRBV9 and TRBJ1-1, with D perhaps TRBD1 (5 bases). This CDR3 contains 17 residues. Germline CDR1 and CDR2: SGDLS and YYNGEE. V was pared by 0 bases and J by 0 bases, with 15 bases between. The DNA of the CDR3 is TGTGCCAGCAGCGTAGATCCAGGGTCGGGTTTGAACACTGAAGCTTTCTTT. It codes for CASSVDPGSGLNTEAFF.

The genes are TRBV15 and TRBJ2-7; 9 bases align to TRBD2. Germline V gene sequence: CDR1 LNHNV, CDR2 YYDKDF (reference sequence). V gave up 0 bases and J gave up 4 bases; unmatched junction bases: 4. CDR3 length: 15 residues. The chain's CDR3 is CATSRDSGRRYEQYF. The CDR3 bases are TGTGCCACCAGCAGAGATAGCGGGAGAAGGTACGAGCAGTACTTC.

The CDR3 region has the DNA TGTGCCTGGAGTTCCCGCAGCCAAGAGACCCAGTACTTC. It yields the protein CAWSSRSQETQYF. This chain uses TRBV30 with TRBJ2-5; no clear D gene. The germline V and J ends were trimmed by 2 bases and 1 base, with 8 bases remaining between them. The V gene's germline CDR1 is GTSNPN and CDR2 SVGIG (reference sequence). CDR3 length: 13 residues.

V is TRBV11-2 and J is TRBJ2-6; 9 nucleotides match TRBD1. V was clipped by 6 bases and J by 2 bases; unmatched bases: 5. This CDR3 contains 16 residues. Germline assignment: CDR1 SGHAT and CDR2 FQNNGV. Written as DNA, the CDR3 is TGTGCCAGCAGTCTCACAGGGGGCGCTGGGGCCAACGTCCTGACTTTC. Amino acid sequence: CASSLTGGAGANVLTF.

This clone came up a few times. The V gene is TRBV6-5, the J gene TRBJ1-2; possibly TRBD1 for D (6 bases). V was trimmed by 2 bases and J by 3 bases, leaving 13 bases between them. There are 15 residues in the CDR3. Germline V lookup: CDR1 MNHEY, CDR2 SVGAGI. CDR3 sequence: CASSYGGARDYGYTF. CDR3 in DNA: TGTGCCAGCAGTTACGGGGGGGCGCGGGACTATGGCTACACCTTC.

The chain links TRBV7-8 to TRBJ1-2, with D unresolved. V was shortened by 5 bases and J by 3 bases, with 16 bases between the two germline ends. CDR3 length: 15 amino acids. Germline CDR1 is SGHVS and CDR2 is FQNEAQ. The CDR3 DNA follows: TGTGCCAGCAGCCCACTTCTGCCGCGGGACTATGGCTACACCTTC. Its translation is CASSPLLPRDYGYTF.

This sequence joins TRBV6-1 and TRBJ2-7; D uncertain. CDR1 MNHNS and CDR2 SASEGT come from the germline V gene. The CDR3 spans 13 residues. Trimming pared 3 bases from V and 2 bases from J, leaving 8 bases between. CDR3 residues: CASSDRNTYEQYF. The CDR3 region has the DNA TGTGCCAGCAGTGACCGTAACACCTACGAGCAGTACTTC.

The V call is TRBV7-2, the J call TRBJ2-5; 7 bases are shared with TRBD2. This CDR3 has 16 residues. The J segment lost 9 bases and the V segment lost 3 bases, leaving 16 bases of the junction unmatched. Germline CDR1 and CDR2: SGHTA and FQGNSA. The CDR3 region is CASSFHSSGRGGAQYF. The CDR3 nucleotides read TGTGCCAGCAGCTTCCACTCTAGCGGAAGGGGAGGTGCCCAGTACTTC.

J is TRBJ2-3 and V is TRBV7-9; D is ambiguous. This CDR3 region has 13 residues. The V end was cut by 6 bases, the J end by 4 bases, with 11 bases between. CDR1 and CDR2 (germline): SEHNR, FQNEAQ (reference sequence). In DNA, the CDR3 is TGTGCCAGCAGTCCCGGTGGGCCAGATACGCAGTATTTT. It yields the protein CASSPGGPDTQYF. The full variable domain, with the rest looked up from reference TRBV7-9 and TRBJ2-3, is DTGVSQNPRHKITKRGQNVTFRCDPISEHNRLYWYRQTLGQGPEFLTYFQNEAQLEKSRLLSDRFSAERPKGSFSTLEIQRTEQGDSAMYLCASSPGGPDTQYFGPGTRLTVL.

The chain has TRBV6-1 and TRBJ1-1; perhaps TRBD1 as D (6 bases). CDR1 is MNHNS, CDR2 SASEGT, per germline. The V gene lost 6 bases and the J gene lost 3 bases, with 11 bases spanning the gap. The CDR3 loop spans 13 amino acids. The chain's CDR3 is CASSQGTYTEAFF. In nucleotides, the CDR3 is TGTGCCAGCAGCCAAGGGACATACACTGAAGCTTTCTTT.

The table lists this clone with a few counts. This chain links TRBV19 with TRBJ2-7; the match to TRBD2 covers 10 bases. The CDR3 sequence is 15 residues long. V shed 0 bases, J shed 3 bases, and the junction held 2 bases outside the gene matches. The V gene's germline CDR1 is LNHDA and CDR2 SQIVND (reference sequence). The CDR3 loop reads CASSIEASGGYEQYF. The DNA for the CDR3 is TGTGCCAGTAGTATAGAGGCTAGCGGGGGCTACGAGCAGTACTTC.

This chain uses TRBV5-5 with TRBJ2-2, with 8 bases aligning to TRBD1. The CDR3 is 16 amino acids. V lost 2 bases and J lost 6; bases outside the gene matches: 9. Germline values: CDR1 SGHKS, CDR2 YYEKEE (reference sequence). The CDR3 region has the DNA TGTGCCAGCAGCTTCTGGACAGGGATTCGATCCGGGGAGCTGTTTTTT. This encodes CASSFWTGIRSGELFF.

This clone was counted between two and nine times. The genes are TRBV5-4 and TRBJ2-7; 8 nucleotides line up with TRBD1. The germline gives CDR1 SGHNT, CDR2 YYREEE (reference sequence). CDR3 length: 14 residues. V shed 5 bases, J shed 1 base, and the junction held 5 bases outside the gene matches. The CDR3 protein is CASSSGQVSYEQYF. In DNA form, the CDR3 reads TGTGCCAGCAGTTCGGGACAGGTGTCCTACGAGCAGTACTTC. The full variable domain, in which reference TRBV5-4 and TRBJ2-7 provide the parts outside the CDR3, is ETGVTQSPTHLIKTRGQQVTLRCSSQSGHNTVSWYQQALGQGPQFIFQYYREEENGRGNFPPRFSGLQFPNYSSELNVNALELDDSALYLCASSSGQVSYEQYFGPGTRLTVT.

CDR3 in DNA: TGCAGCGTTGATCGGGGGGCGAGCTATGGCTACACCTTC. This sequence encodes CSVDRGASYGYTF. The chain has TRBV29-1 and TRBJ1-2; weak D call: TRBD1 (6 bases). In germline, CDR1 is SQVTM, CDR2 ANQGSEA. Trimming removed 3 bases from V and 4 bases from J, with 12 bases in between. This CDR3 has 13 residues.

The chain recombines TRBV28 with TRBJ2-7; a weak D match, TRBD2 (6 bases). CDR1 MDHEN and CDR2 SYDVKM come from the germline V gene. V was shortened by 11 bases and J by 3 bases, with 11 bases between the two germline ends. CDR3 length equals 11 residues. DNA for the CDR3: TGTGCCCACAACGGGGGCTACGAGCAGTACTTC. Its protein product is CAHNGGYEQYF.

The chain uses TRBV27 and TRBJ2-1, with TRBD2 identical over 12 bases. Germline assignment: CDR1 MNHEY and CDR2 SMNVEV (reference sequence). V dropped 5 bases and J dropped 5; count of bases not matched to a gene: 1. The CDR3 length is 14 residues. The CDR3 DNA reads TGTGCCAGCAGTCGGACTAGCGGGAACAATGAGCAGTTCTTC. It codes for CASSRTSGNNEQFF.

Note on this clone: This specimen includes other DNA sequences encoding the same CDR3. This chain links TRBV5-4 with TRBJ2-7, with 7 nucleotides matching TRBD1. CDR1 and CDR2 (germline): SGHNT, YYREEE (reference sequence). This CDR3 comprises 14 residues. Trimming at V came to 3 bases and at J to 3 bases, leaving 6 bases not matched to a gene. The CDR3 bases are TGTGCCAGCAGCTCGCGGACAGGCGACTACGAGCAGTACTTC. Residues: CASSSRTGDYEQYF.

A remark on this clone: The same CDR3 also results from other DNA sequences found in this sample. The J gene is TRBJ2-2, the V gene TRBV5-8; TRBD2 aligns across 12 bases. V lost 4 bases, J lost 0 bases, and 4 bases stayed unmatched. The length of the CDR3 is 17 residues. Germline CDR1 reads SGHTS; CDR2 reads YDEGEE. In DNA form, the CDR3 reads TGTGCCAGCAGCGGCGGACTAGCGGGGCCGAACACCGGGGAGCTGTTTTTT. Amino acid sequence: CASSGGLAGPNTGELFF.

This clone was recorded a few times. The V gene is TRBV11-2, the J gene TRBJ2-5, with 10 positions matching TRBD2. The V gene end was trimmed by 5 bases and the J gene end by 4 bases; junction bases not matched to a gene: 7. The germline V gene has CDR1 SGHAT and CDR2 FQNNGV. CDR3 length: 15 residues. CDR3 sequence: CASSPGTSAPETQYF. The CDR3 coding sequence is TGTGCCAGCAGCCCTGGGACTAGCGCCCCAGAGACCCAGTACTTC.

CDR3: CSVGTGLDEQFF. The CDR3 DNA follows: TGCAGCGTTGGGACTGGGCTAGACGAGCAGTTCTTC. The chain carries TRBV29-1 and TRBJ2-1; D possibly corresponds to TRBD2 (5 bases). The CDR3 is made up of 12 amino acids. Germline V lookup: CDR1 SQVTM, CDR2 ANQGSEA. V shed 4 bases and J shed 10 bases, with 14 bases lying between them.

The genes are TRBV6-1 and TRBJ1-4; unclear D gene. Trimming removed 7 bases from V and 5 bases from J, with 11 bases in between. This CDR3 contains 13 residues. Germline V lookup: CDR1 MNHNS, CDR2 SASEGT. The CDR3 is CASKSGKNEKLFF. The DNA of the CDR3 is TGTGCCAGCAAGAGCGGGAAGAATGAAAAACTGTTTTTT.

This clone came up a few times. A read error may account for a junction end that differs from germline. The chain joins TRBV6-5 to TRBJ2-3, with TRBD1 matching over 12 bases. The CDR3 totals 16 residues. In germline, CDR1 is MNHEY, CDR2 SVGAGI. CDR3 bases: TGTGCCAGCACTTACGTTGGGACAGGGGGCTTAGATACGCAGTATTTT. This encodes CASTYVGTGGLDTQYF.

V usage is TRBV29-1 and J usage is TRBJ2-7, with 7 bases identical to TRBD2. V shed 6 bases and J 7 bases; nucleotides not matched to a gene: 6. Germline V gene sequence: CDR1 SQVTM, CDR2 ANQGSEA. This CDR3 spans 11 amino acids. The CDR3, as DNA: TGCAGCGTGGGGACGGGGGGAGAGCAGTACTTC. Residues: CSVGTGGEQYF.